This TCR beta chain was captured by sequencing in a study of CD4+ T cells in melanoma. This CDR3 comprises 15 residues. V was clipped by 1 base and J by 2 bases; unmatched bases: 3. The V gene's germline CDR1 is LNHDA and CDR2 SQIVND (reference sequence). TCRdb keeps only in-frame clones here, not all; method: immunoSEQ multiplex PCR. The profile shows roughly 120,000 clones, around 92% of them singletons. Concerning this clone itself: What it binds is not known.

Broader study findings: A reported correlation linked neoantigen-specific CD4+ T cells to CD8+, macrophage and B cell function. Neoantigen-specific CD4+ T cells in melanoma reportedly had diverse differentiation states.

The sequenced material came from peripheral blood. The gene calls are TRBV19 and TRBJ2-7, with TRBD2 matching 9 bases. The TCR comes from a human donor with melanoma. The CDR3 loop is CASSIGLAGTYEQYF. The CDR3 region has the DNA TGTGCCAGTAGTATAGGTCTAGCGGGAACCTACGAGCAGTACTTC.